This T cell receptor beta chain is drawn from a study of blood T cell repertoires in COVID-19. Study details: Researchers got acute and convalescent COVID-19 samples from the United States, Italy and Spain. T cells, B-cell-depleted T cells, or PBMCs supplied cDNA or gDNA.

Original analysis: Nucleated cell counts were estimated from reference gene primer amplification. TCRdb keeps only in-frame clones here, not all; method: immunoSEQ multiplex PCR. V, J and clone size reflect that table, while D and trimming were determined from the DNA. The sample has about 240,000 clones, roughly 83% seen once. The table lists this clone with a count of one. Germline V gene lookup returns CDR1 LNHDA and CDR2 SQIVND (reference sequence). V shed 5 bases and J shed 0 bases, with 7 bases lying between them. CDR3 length: 13 amino acids. The sequencing input was peripheral blood. This chain uses TRBV19 with TRBJ1-1, with D tentatively TRBD1 (5 bases). The clonotype was recovered from a woman of 80 years or more with acute or convalescent COVID-19. CDR3 region: CASSADMNTEAFF. CDR3 bases: TGTGCCAGTAGTGCGGACATGAACACTGAAGCTTTCTTT. Supplemented by reference TRBV19 and TRBJ1-1, the full variable domain reads DGGITQSPKYLFRKEGQNVTLSCEQNLNHDAMYWYRQDPGQGLRLIYYSQIVNDFQKGDIAEGYSVSREKKESFPLTVTSAQKNPTAFYLCASSADMNTEAFFGQGTRLTVV.